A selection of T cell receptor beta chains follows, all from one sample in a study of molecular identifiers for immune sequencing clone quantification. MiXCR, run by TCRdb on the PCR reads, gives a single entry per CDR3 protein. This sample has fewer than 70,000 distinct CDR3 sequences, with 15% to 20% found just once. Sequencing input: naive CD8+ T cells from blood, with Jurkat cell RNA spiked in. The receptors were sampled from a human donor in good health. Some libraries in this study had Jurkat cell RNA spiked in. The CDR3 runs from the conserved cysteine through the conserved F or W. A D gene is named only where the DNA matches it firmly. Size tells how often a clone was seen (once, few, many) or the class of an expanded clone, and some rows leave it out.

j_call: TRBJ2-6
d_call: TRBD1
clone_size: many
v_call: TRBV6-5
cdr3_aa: CASSYSVGTVISGANVLAF
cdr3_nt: TGTGCCAGCAGTTACTCAGTCGGGACAGTGATCTCTGGGGCCAACGTCCTGGCTTTC

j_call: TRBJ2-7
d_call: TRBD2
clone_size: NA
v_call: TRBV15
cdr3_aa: CATSERGSSYEQYF
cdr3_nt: TGTGCCACCAGCGAGCGGGGGAGCTCCTACGAGCAGTACTTC

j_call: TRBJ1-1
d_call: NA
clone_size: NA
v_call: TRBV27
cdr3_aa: CASSLQNTSTEAFF
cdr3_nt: TGTGCCAGCAGTTTACAAAACACGAGCACTGAAGCTTTCTTT

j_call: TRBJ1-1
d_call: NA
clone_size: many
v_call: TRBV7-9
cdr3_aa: CASSLGGVGTEAFF
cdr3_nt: TGTGCCAGCAGCTTAGGTGGGGTTGGCACTGAAGCTTTCTTT

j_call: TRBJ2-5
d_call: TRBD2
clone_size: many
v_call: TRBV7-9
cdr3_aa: CASSTGLAGPQETQYF
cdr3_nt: TGTGCCAGCAGCACGGGACTAGCGGGACCACAAGAGACCCAGTACTTC

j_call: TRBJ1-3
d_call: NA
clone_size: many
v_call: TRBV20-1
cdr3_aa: CSARGPTSPDSGNTIYF
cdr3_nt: TGCAGTGCTAGAGGTCCCACATCCCCCGACTCTGGAAACACCATATATTTT

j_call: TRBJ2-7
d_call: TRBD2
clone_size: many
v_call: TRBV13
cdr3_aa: CASSSSTEGLAGLYEQYF
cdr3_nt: TGTGCCAGCAGCTCCTCAACTGAAGGACTAGCGGGTCTCTACGAGCAGTACTTC

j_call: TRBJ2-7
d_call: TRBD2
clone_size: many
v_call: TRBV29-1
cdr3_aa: CSVLGEAGGLTYEQYF
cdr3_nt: TGCAGCGTCCTGGGGGAAGCGGGAGGGTTGACCTACGAGCAGTACTTC

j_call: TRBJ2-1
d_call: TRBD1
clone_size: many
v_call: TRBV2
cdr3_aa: CASSVVLDRMVNEQFF
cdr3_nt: TGTGCCAGCAGTGTCGTTTTGGACAGGATGGTGAATGAGCAGTTCTTC

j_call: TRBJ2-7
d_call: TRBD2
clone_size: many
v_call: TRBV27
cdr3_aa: CASRNSGSIHEQYF
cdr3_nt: TGTGCCAGCAGAAATAGCGGGAGTATCCACGAGCAGTACTTC

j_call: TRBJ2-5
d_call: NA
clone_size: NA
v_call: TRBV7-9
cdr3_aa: CASRPGNQETQYF
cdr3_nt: TGTGCCAGCAGGCCAGGGAACCAAGAGACCCAGTACTTC

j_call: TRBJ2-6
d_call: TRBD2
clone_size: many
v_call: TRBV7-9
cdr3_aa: CASSYGLAGGWSGANVLTF
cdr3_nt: TGTGCCAGCAGCTACGGACTAGCGGGAGGGTGGTCCGGGGCCAACGTCCTGACTTTC

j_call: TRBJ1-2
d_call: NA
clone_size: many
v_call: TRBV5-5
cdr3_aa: CASSLFFVTETYTF
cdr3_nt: TGTGCCAGCAGCTTATTTTTTGTGACAGAGACCTACACCTTC

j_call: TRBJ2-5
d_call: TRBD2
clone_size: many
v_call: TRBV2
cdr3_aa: CASRGLAGPQETQYF
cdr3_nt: TGTGCCAGCAGGGGCCTAGCGGGACCCCAAGAGACCCAGTACTTC

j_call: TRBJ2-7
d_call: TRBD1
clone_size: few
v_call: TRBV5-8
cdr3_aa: CASSLSGTAYYEQYF
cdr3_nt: TGTGCCAGCAGCTTGTCCGGGACAGCTTACTACGAGCAGTACTTC

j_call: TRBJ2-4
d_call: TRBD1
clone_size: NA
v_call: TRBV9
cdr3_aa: CASSVGDRGSDIQYF
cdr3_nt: TGTGCCAGCAGCGTAGGGGACAGGGGAAGTGACATTCAGTACTTC

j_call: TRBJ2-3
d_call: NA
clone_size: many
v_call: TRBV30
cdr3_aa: CAWSPPSDTQYF
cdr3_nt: TGTGCCTGGAGTCCGCCGTCTGATACGCAGTATTTT

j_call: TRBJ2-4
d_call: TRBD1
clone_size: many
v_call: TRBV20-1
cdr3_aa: CSASPGQGNIQYF
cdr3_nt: TGCAGTGCTAGCCCGGGACAGGGCAACATTCAGTACTTC

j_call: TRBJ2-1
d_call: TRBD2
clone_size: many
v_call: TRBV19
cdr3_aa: CASNEGGLNEQFF
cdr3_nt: TGTGCCAGTAATGAGGGAGGGCTGAATGAGCAGTTCTTC

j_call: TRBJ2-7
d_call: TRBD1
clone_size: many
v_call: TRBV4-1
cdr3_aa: CASSRVTGTTYEQYF
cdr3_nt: TGCGCCAGCAGCCGCGTGACAGGGACAACCTACGAGCAGTACTTC

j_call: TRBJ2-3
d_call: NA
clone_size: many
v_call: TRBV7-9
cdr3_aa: CASSLALGAPDTQYF
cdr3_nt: TGTGCCAGCAGCTTAGCGCTGGGGGCGCCTGATACGCAGTATTTT

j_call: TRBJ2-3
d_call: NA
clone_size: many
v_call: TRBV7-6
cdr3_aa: CASSLARGADTQYF
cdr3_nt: TGTGCCAGCAGCTTGGCCAGGGGTGCAGATACGCAGTATTTT

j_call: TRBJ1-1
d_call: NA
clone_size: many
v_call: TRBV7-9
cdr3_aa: CASSGNRDAGKTEAFF
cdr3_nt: TGTGCCAGCAGCGGAAACAGGGATGCGGGTAAGACTGAAGCTTTCTTT

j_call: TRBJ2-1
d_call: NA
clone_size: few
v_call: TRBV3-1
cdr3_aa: CASSQEGSDNEQFF
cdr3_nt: TGTGCCAGCAGCCAAGAAGGCTCCGACAATGAGCAGTTCTTC

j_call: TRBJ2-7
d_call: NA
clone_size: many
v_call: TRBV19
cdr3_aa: CASSIPGEASYEQYF
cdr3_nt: TGTGCCAGTAGTATCCCAGGGGAGGCCTCCTACGAGCAGTACTTC

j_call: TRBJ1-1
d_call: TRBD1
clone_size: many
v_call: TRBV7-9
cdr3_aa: CASSSAGRGGTEAFF
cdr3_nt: TGTGCCAGCAGCTCGGCGGGCAGGGGGGGGACTGAAGCTTTCTTT

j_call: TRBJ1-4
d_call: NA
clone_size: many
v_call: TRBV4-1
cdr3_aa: CASSQFNEKLFF
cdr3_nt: TGCGCCAGCAGCCAGTTTAATGAAAAACTGTTTTTT

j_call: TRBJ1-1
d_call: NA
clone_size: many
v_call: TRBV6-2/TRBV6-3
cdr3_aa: CASSYYGGATAFF
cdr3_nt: TGTGCCAGCAGTTACTATGGTGGGGCCACGGCTTTCTTT

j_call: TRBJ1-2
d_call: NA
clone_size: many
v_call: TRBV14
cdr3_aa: CASSPFGVPGYTF
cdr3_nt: TGTGCCAGCAGCCCCTTTGGGGTTCCTGGCTACACCTTC

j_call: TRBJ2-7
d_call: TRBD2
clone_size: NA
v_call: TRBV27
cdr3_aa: CASSLAPWGRGYKQYF
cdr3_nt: TGTGCCAGCAGTTTGGCTCCTTGGGGGAGGGGTTACAAGCAGTACTTC

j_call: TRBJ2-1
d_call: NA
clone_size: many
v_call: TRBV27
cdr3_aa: CASSPLNSDFYNEQFF
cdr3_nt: TGTGCCAGCAGCCCGCTGAACAGCGACTTCTACAATGAGCAGTTCTTC

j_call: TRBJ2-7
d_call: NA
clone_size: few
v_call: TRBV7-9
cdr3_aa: CASSLPAETEQYF
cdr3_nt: TGTGCCAGCAGCTTACCTGCAGAAACCGAGCAGTACTTC

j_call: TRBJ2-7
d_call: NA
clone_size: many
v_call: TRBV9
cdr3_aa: CASSVVPEYEQYF
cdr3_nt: TGTGCCAGCAGCGTAGTGCCGGAGTACGAGCAGTACTTC

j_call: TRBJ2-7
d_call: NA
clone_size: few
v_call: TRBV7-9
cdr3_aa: CASSLAVGGSYEQYF
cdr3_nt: TGTGCCAGCAGCTTGGCCGTGGGTGGATCCTACGAGCAGTACTTC

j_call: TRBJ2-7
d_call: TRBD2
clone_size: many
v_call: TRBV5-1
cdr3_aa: CASSLGTSGSYEQYF
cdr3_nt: TGCGCCAGCAGCTTGGGAACTAGCGGGAGTTACGAGCAGTACTTC

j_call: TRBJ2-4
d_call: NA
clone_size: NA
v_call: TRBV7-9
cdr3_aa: CASSPPTITPKSIQYF
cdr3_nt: TGTGCCAGCAGCCCCCCCACAATCACCCCCAAGAGCATTCAGTACTTC

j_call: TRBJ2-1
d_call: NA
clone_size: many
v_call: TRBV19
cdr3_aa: CAVPRGGDERVPFF
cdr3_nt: TGTGCCGTACCCAGGGGGGGGGATGAGCGGGTCCCCTTCTTC

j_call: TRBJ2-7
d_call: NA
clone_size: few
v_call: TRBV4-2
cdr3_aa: CASSQRFSYEQYF
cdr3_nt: TGTGCCAGCAGCCAACGCTTCTCCTACGAGCAGTACTTC

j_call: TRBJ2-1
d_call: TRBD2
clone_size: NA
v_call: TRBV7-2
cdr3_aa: CASSLSPAGVYNEQFF
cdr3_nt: TGTGCCAGCAGCTTAAGCCCGGCGGGGGTATACAATGAGCAGTTCTTC

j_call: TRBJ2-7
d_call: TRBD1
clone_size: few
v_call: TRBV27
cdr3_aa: CASSSGGFYEQYF
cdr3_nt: TGTGCCAGCAGTTCAGGGGGCTTCTACGAGCAGTACTTC

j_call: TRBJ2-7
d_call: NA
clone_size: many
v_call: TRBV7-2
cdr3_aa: CASSLDRTTSSYEQYF
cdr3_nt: TGTGCCAGCAGCTTAGATCGTACGACTAGCTCCTACGAGCAGTACTTC

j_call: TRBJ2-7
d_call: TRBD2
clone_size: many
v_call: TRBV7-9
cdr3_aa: CASSPNNPTSGTRKHEQYF
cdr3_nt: TGTGCCAGCAGCCCTAACAACCCGACTAGCGGGACCCGGAAGCACGAGCAGTACTTC

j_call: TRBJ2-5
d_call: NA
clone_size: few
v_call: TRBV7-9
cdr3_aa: CASSLGGGRETQYF
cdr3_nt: TGTGCCAGCAGCTTAGGTGGGGGGCGCGAGACCCAGTACTTC

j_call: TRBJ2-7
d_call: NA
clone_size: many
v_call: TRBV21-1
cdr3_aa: CASSKAGGSYEQYF
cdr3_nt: TGTGCCAGCAGCAAAGCAGGGGGCTCCTACGAGCAGTACTTC

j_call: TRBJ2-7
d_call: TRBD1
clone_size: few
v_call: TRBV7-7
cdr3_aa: CASSLEFGTGYEQYF
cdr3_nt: TGTGCTAGCAGCTTAGAGTTCGGGACAGGCTACGAGCAGTACTTC

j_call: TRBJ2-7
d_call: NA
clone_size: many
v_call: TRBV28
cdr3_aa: CASSPRDTRLPYEQYF
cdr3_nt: TGTGCCAGCAGCCCTCGGGACACCCGCCTACCCTACGAGCAGTACTTC

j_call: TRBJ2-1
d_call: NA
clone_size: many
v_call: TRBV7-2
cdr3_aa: CASSLVERSPYNEQFF
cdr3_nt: TGTGCCAGCAGCTTAGTTGAAAGGAGTCCCTACAATGAGCAGTTCTTC

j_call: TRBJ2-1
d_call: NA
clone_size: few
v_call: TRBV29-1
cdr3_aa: CSVEDYNEQFF
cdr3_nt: TGCAGCGTTGAAGACTACAATGAGCAGTTCTTC